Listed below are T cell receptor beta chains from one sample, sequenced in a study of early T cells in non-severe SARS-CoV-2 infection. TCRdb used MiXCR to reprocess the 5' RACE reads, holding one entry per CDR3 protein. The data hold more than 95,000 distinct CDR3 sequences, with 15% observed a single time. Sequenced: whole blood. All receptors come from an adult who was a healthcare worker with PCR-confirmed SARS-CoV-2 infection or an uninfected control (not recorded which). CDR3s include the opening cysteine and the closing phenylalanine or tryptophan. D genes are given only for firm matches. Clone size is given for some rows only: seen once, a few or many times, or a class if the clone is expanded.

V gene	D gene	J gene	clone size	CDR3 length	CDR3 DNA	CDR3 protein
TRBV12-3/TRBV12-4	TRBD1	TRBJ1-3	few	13	TGTGCCAGCAGACAGGGGGCTGGAAACACCATATATTTT	CASRQGAGNTIYF
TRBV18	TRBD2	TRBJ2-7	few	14	TGTGCCAGCTCCGGGACTAGCGGTGGCTACGAGCAGTACTTC	CASSGTSGGYEQYF
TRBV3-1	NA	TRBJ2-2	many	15	TGTGCCAGCAGCCAAGAGGGTTTAATAACCGGGGAGCTGTTTTTT	CASSQEGLITGELFF
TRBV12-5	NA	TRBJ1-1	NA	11	TGTGCTAGTGGCTTGGGTTGGGAAGCTTTCTTT	CASGLGWEAFF
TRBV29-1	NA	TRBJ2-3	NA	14	TGCAGCGTTCGCCGGGGGACCGAGAGCCATACGCAGTATTTT	CSVRRGTESHTQYF
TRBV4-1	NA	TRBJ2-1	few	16	TGCGCCAGCAGCCTCCAAAGGGGGAGCACCTACAATGAGCAGTTCTTC	CASSLQRGSTYNEQFF
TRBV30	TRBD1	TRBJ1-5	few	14	TGTGCCTGGGGGACAGTGGATAGCAATCAGCCCCAGCATTTT	CAWGTVDSNQPQHF
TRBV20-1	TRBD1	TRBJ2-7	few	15	TGCAGTGCTAGAGATCCGGGACAGGGGGCGGTCGAGCAGTACTTC	CSARDPGQGAVEQYF
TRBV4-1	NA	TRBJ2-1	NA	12	TGCGCCAGCAGCCAAGGGTCCAATGAGCAGTTCTTC	CASSQGSNEQFF
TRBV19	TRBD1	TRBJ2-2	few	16	TGTGCCAGTAGTATGATCGGGACAGTATCTCCCGGGGAGCTGTTTTTT	CASSMIGTVSPGELFF
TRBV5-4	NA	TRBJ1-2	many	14	TGTGCCAGCAGCTTGGATCAGGGATTGGATGGCTACACCTTC	CASSLDQGLDGYTF
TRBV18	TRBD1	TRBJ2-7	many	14	TGTGCCAGCGCGCAGGGGGAGCGGTTCGGCGAGCAGTACTTC	CASAQGERFGEQYF
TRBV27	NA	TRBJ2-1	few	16	TGTGCCAGCAGCCCCCCTCCCGGGCTGGGTACAATTGAGCAGTTCTTC	CASSPPPGLGTIEQFF
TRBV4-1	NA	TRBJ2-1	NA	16	TGCGCCAGCAGCCAAGATCTCGGAACGGATTTCTATGAGCAGTTCTTC	CASSQDLGTDFYEQFF
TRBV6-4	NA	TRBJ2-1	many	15	TGTGCCAGCAGTGTTGAACAGGGTCCACACAATGAGCAGTTCTTC	CASSVEQGPHNEQFF
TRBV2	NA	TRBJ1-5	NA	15	TGTGCCAGCAGCAAGGGAGGGGAGAGCAATCAGCCCCAGCATTTT	CASSKGGESNQPQHF
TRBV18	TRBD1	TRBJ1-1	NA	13	TGTGCCAGCCAGGGGGGGGGAAACACTGAAGCTTTCTTT	CASQGGGNTEAFF
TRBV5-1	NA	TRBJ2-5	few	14	TGCGCCAGCAGCTTGGCGGATTTGGGCGAGACCCAGTACTTC	CASSLADLGETQYF
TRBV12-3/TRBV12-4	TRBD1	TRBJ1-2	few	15	TGTGCCAGCAGTTTCGGGCAGGGGGTTGACTATGGCTACACCTTC	CASSFGQGVDYGYTF
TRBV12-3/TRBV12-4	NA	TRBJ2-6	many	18	TGTGCCAGCAGTCCCTCTCGGATGGGTCACTCTGGGGCCAACGTCCTGACTTTC	CASSPSRMGHSGANVLTF
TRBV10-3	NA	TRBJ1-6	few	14	TGTGCCATCAGTGAACCACCTTATAATTCACCCCTCCACTTT	CAISEPPYNSPLHF
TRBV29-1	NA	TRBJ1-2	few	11	TGCAGCTCTGACGGTGGCTATGGCTACACCTTC	CSSDGGYGYTF
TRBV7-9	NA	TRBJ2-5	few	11	TGTGCCAGCAGCTATTCAGAGACCCAGTACTTC	CASSYSETQYF
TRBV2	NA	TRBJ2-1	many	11	TGTGCCAGCTCCGGGGAGAATGAGCAGTTCTTC	CASSGENEQFF
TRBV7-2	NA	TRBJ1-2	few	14	TGTGCCAGCAGCTTTCAACATCTTAACTATGGCTACACCTTC	CASSFQHLNYGYTF
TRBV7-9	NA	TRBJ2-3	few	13	TGTGCCAGCAGCTTAGACATGACAGATACGCAGTATTTT	CASSLDMTDTQYF
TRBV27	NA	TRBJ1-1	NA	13	TGTGCCAGCAGTCCGATAGAAAACACTGAAGCTTTCTTT	CASSPIENTEAFF
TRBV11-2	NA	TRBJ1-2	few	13	TGTGCCAGCAGCTTAACAGGGTACCAGGGCTACACCTTC	CASSLTGYQGYTF
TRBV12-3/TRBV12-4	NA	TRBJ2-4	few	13	TGTGCCAGCGGATCGGAGGAGGAAAACATTCAGTACTTC	CASGSEEENIQYF
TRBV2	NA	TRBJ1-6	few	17	TGTGCCAGCAAACCCATCGAGAACACAGGGTACAATTCACCCCTCCACTTT	CASKPIENTGYNSPLHF
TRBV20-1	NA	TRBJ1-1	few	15	TGCAGTGCTACAGGACGCGGGGGGGTGAACACTGAAGCTTTCTTT	CSATGRGGVNTEAFF
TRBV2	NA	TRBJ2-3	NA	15	TGTGCCAGCAGTCAACAGGGAACTAGCACAGATACGCAGTATTTT	CASSQQGTSTDTQYF
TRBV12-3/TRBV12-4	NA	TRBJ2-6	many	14	TGTGCCAGCAGGAGGACAGCTGGGGCCAACGTCCTGACTTTC	CASRRTAGANVLTF
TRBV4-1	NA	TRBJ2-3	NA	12	TGCGCCAGCAGCCAAGAGGGGACACCCCATTATTTT	CASSQEGTPHYF
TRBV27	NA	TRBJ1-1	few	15	TGTGCCAGCAGTTCACCCGGGACTCTGAACACTGAAGCTTTCTTT	CASSSPGTLNTEAFF